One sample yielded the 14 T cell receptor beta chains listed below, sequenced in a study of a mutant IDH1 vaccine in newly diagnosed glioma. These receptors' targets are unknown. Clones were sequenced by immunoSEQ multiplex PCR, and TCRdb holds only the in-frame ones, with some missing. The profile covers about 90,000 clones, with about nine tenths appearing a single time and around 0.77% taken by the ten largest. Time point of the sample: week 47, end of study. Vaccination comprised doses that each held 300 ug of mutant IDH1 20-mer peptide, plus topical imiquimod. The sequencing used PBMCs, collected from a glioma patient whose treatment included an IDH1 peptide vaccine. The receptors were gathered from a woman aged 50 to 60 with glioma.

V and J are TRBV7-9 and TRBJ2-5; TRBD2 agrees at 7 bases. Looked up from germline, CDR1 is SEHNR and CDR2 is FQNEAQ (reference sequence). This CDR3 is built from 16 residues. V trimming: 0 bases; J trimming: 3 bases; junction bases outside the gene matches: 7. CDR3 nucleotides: TGTGCCAGCAGCTTAGCGAGGGGAGGGCGTGAAGAGACCCAGTACTTC. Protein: CASSLARGGREETQYF.

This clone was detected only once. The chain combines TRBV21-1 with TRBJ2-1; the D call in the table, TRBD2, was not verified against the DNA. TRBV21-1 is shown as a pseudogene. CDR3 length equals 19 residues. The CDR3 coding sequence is TGTGCCAGCAGCAGAAAATGGGCGACTAGCAGGCCGGGTTACAATGAGCAGTTCTTC. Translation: CASSRKWATSRPGYNEQFF.

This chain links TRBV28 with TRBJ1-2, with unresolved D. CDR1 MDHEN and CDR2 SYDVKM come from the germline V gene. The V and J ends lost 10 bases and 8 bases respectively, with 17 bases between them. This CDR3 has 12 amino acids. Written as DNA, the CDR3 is TGTGCCACGGAGTCAAAAGTGGGGGGCTACACCTTC. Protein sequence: CATESKVGGYTF.

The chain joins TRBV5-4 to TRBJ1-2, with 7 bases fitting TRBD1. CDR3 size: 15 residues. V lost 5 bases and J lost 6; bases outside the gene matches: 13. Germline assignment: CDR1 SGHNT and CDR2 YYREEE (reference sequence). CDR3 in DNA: TGTGCCAGCAGGCCCTCGGCAGGGGGGGTGGATGGCTACACCTTC. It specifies CASRPSAGGVDGYTF.

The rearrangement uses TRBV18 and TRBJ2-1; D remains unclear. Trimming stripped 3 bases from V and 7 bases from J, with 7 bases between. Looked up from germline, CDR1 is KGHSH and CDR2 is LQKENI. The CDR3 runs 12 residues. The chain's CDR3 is CASSPSRNEQFF. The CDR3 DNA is TGTGCCAGCTCACCCAGTCGGAATGAGCAGTTCTTC.

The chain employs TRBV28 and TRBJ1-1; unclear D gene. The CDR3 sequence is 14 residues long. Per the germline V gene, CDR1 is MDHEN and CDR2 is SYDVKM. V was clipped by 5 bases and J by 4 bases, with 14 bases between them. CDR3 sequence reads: CASSPLQSVTEAFF. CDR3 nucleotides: TGTGCCAGCAGTCCCTTACAGTCAGTCACTGAAGCTTTCTTT.

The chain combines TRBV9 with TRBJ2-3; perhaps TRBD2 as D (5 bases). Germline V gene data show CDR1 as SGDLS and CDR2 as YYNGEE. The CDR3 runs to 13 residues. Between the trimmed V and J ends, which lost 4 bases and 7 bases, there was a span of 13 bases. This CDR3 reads CASSPRRSYTQYF. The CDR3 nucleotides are TGTGCCAGCAGCCCCCGGAGGTCTTATACGCAGTATTTT.

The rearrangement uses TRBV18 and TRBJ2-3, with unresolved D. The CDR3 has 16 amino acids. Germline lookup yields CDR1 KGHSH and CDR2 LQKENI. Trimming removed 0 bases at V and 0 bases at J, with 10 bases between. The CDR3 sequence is CASSPPNERSTDTQYF. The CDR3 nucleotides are TGTGCCAGCTCACCACCGAACGAGCGAAGCACAGATACGCAGTATTTT.

The DNA of the CDR3 is TGCAGCGTTGCCCAAGGGGTCTACGAGCAGTACTTC. Protein: CSVAQGVYEQYF. V is TRBV29-1 and J is TRBJ2-7, with D possibly being TRBD1 (5 bases). This CDR3 spans 12 amino acids. Germline V CDR1 and CDR2: SQVTM, ANQGSEA. V gave up 4 bases and J gave up 3 bases, with 10 bases separating them.

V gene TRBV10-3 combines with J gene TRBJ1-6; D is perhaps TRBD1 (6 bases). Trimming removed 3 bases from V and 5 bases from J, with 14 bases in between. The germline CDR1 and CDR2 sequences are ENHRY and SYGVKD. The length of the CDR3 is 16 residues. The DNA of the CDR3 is TGTGCCATCAGTGAAAAACGGGGGCGTAATAATTCACCCCTCCACTTT. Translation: CAISEKRGRNNSPLHF.

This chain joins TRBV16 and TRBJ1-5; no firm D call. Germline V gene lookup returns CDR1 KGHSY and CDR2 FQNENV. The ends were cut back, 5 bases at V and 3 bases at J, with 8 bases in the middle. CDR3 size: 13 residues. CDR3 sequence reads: CASSFRDNQPQHF. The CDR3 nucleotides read TGTGCCAGCAGCTTCCGGGACAATCAGCCCCAGCATTTT.

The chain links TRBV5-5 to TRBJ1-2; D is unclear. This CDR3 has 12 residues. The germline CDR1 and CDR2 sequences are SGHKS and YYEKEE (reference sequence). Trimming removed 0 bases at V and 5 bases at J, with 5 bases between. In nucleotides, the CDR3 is TGTGCCAGCAGCTTGGATTATTATGGCTACACCTTC. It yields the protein CASSLDYYGYTF.

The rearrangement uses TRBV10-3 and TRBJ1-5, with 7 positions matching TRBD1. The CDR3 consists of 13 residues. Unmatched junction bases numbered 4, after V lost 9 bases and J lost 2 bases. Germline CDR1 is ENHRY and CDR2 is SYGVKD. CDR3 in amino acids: CAITGDRNQPQHF. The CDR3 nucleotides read TGTGCCATTACAGGGGACCGCAATCAGCCCCAGCATTTT.

DNA for the CDR3: TGCAGCGTTGGACAGGGGCAAAACATTCAGTACTTC. This encodes CSVGQGQNIQYF. The genes are TRBV29-1 and TRBJ2-4; 8 bases align to TRBD1. Trimming at V came to 4 bases and at J to 5 bases, leaving 1 base not matched to a gene. Germline CDR1 reads SQVTM; CDR2 reads ANQGSEA. The CDR3 has 12 amino acids.